This is a list of T cell receptor beta chains from one sample in a study of blood T cell repertoires in COVID-19. Some clones are missing from TCRdb's copy, which holds only in-frame ones; the method was immunoSEQ multiplex PCR. The sample carries some 100,000 clones, approximately 86% recorded once. Sequencing was performed on peripheral blood. The receptor source for this set is a man aged 50 or older with COVID-19, enrolled during active disease. CDR3s include the opening cysteine and the closing phenylalanine or tryptophan. The order of the fields is CDR3 DNA, CDR3 protein, clone size, V gene, J gene, D gene. D genes are given only for firm matches. Expanded clones are given a class, and other clones once, few, many or no size at all.

cdr3_nt: TGTGCCAGTAGTATACGAACAGTAGCGGGGCCGAACACCGGGGAGCTGTTTTTT; cdr3_aa: CASSIRTVAGPNTGELFF; clone_size: once; v_call: TRBV19; j_call: TRBJ2-2; d_call: TRBD2
cdr3_nt: TGTGCCAGCAGCGATCCTACAGGGTGGAGCACTGAAGCTTTCTTT; cdr3_aa: CASSDPTGWSTEAFF; clone_size: .; v_call: TRBV7-9; j_call: TRBJ1-1; d_call: .
cdr3_nt: TGTGCCAGCAGCCAAGGACAGGGGAACACTGAAGCTTTCTTT; cdr3_aa: CASSQGQGNTEAFF; clone_size: .; v_call: TRBV13; j_call: TRBJ1-1; d_call: TRBD1
cdr3_nt: TGTGCCAGCAGTGAGTGGGGAGGGAATGAAAAACTGTTTTTT; cdr3_aa: CASSEWGGNEKLFF; clone_size: .; v_call: TRBV6-4; j_call: TRBJ1-4; d_call: .
cdr3_nt: TGTGCCAGCAGCTGGGAACTGACAGGGTCCCGAGGCCACTCTGGGGCCAACGTCCTGACTTTC; cdr3_aa: CASSWELTGSRGHSGANVLTF; clone_size: .; v_call: TRBV7-6; j_call: TRBJ2-6; d_call: TRBD1
cdr3_nt: TGCGCCAGCAGCTTGGCGGGACAGAGTAACACTGAAGCTTTCTTT; cdr3_aa: CASSLAGQSNTEAFF; clone_size: .; v_call: TRBV5-1; j_call: TRBJ1-1; d_call: TRBD1
cdr3_nt: TGTGCCAGCTCACCATTAGCCGCAGATACGCAGTATTTT; cdr3_aa: CASSPLAADTQYF; clone_size: .; v_call: TRBV18; j_call: TRBJ2-3; d_call: .
cdr3_nt: TGTGCCAGCAGTAAAGGACAGGGTAGTAACATTCAGTACTTC; cdr3_aa: CASSKGQGSNIQYF; clone_size: once; v_call: TRBV6-6; j_call: TRBJ2-4; d_call: TRBD1
cdr3_nt: TGTGCCAGCAGCCCGCCGGGACAGGGCGACACTGAAGCTTTCTTT; cdr3_aa: CASSPPGQGDTEAFF; clone_size: once; v_call: TRBV11-2; j_call: TRBJ1-1; d_call: TRBD1
cdr3_nt: TGTGCCAGCAGCCAAGTTGGGACACCCCGGAGCTATGGCTACACCTTC; cdr3_aa: CASSQVGTPRSYGYTF; clone_size: .; v_call: TRBV4-2; j_call: TRBJ1-2; d_call: .
cdr3_nt: TGTGCCAGCACTACAGGGGGCCGGGGCTATGGCTACACCTTC; cdr3_aa: CASTTGGRGYGYTF; clone_size: .; v_call: TRBV2; j_call: TRBJ1-2; d_call: TRBD1
cdr3_nt: TGTGCCAGCCGGGAACACCCCAGTTACTACGAGCAGTACTTC; cdr3_aa: CASREHPSYYEQYF; clone_size: .; v_call: TRBV9; j_call: TRBJ2-7; d_call: .
cdr3_nt: TGTGCCAGCAGCCAAGGGAGGATCGGTGGCTACACCTTC; cdr3_aa: CASSQGRIGGYTF; clone_size: .; v_call: TRBV14; j_call: TRBJ1-2; d_call: .
cdr3_nt: TGTGCCAGCAGCTTACAGGGGATGTCCTATAATTCACCCCTCCACTTT; cdr3_aa: CASSLQGMSYNSPLHF; clone_size: .; v_call: TRBV7-8; j_call: TRBJ1-6; d_call: .
cdr3_nt: TGTGCCAGTAGTTCGACAGGGACAGGCAATCAGCCCCAGCATTTT; cdr3_aa: CASSSTGTGNQPQHF; clone_size: .; v_call: TRBV19; j_call: TRBJ1-5; d_call: TRBD1
cdr3_nt: TGTGCCAGCAGCCTATATCCGGGACAGGGATTTGGTGGCACTGAAGCTTTCTTT; cdr3_aa: CASSLYPGQGFGGTEAFF; clone_size: .; v_call: TRBV14; j_call: TRBJ1-1; d_call: TRBD1
cdr3_nt: TGTGCCAGCAGCGAGGTGGACAGAGGTTTCGATTCACCCCTCCACTTT; cdr3_aa: CASSEVDRGFDSPLHF; clone_size: .; v_call: TRBV9; j_call: TRBJ1-6; d_call: .
cdr3_nt: TGTGCCAGCAGCCCTAGCGTACAGCCTAGCAATCAGCCCCAGCATTTT; cdr3_aa: CASSPSVQPSNQPQHF; clone_size: .; v_call: TRBV7-2; j_call: TRBJ1-5; d_call: .
cdr3_nt: TGTGCCTGGAGCGGGGCGGGGGCACATAATGAGCAGTTCTTC; cdr3_aa: CAWSGAGAHNEQFF; clone_size: .; v_call: TRBV30; j_call: TRBJ2-1; d_call: .
cdr3_nt: TGTGCCAGCAAACCCCCGCGCTTGAACACTGAAGCTTTCTTT; cdr3_aa: CASKPPRLNTEAFF; clone_size: .; v_call: TRBV28; j_call: TRBJ1-1; d_call: .
cdr3_nt: TGCAGTGCTAGTCTCCAGGGAGATACGCAGTATTTT; cdr3_aa: CSASLQGDTQYF; clone_size: .; v_call: TRBV20-1; j_call: TRBJ2-3; d_call: .
cdr3_nt: TGTGCCAGCAGTTTGACAGGGGGCGCCACAGATACGCAGTATTTT; cdr3_aa: CASSLTGGATDTQYF; clone_size: .; v_call: TRBV6-2/TRBV6-3; j_call: TRBJ2-3; d_call: TRBD1
cdr3_nt: TGTGCCAGCAGCCCGGGGAGGAACACTGAAGCTTTCTTT; cdr3_aa: CASSPGRNTEAFF; clone_size: .; v_call: TRBV11-2; j_call: TRBJ1-1; d_call: .
cdr3_nt: TGTGCCAGCAGCCCCATGGGGGGGCGGCCCCAGCATTTT; cdr3_aa: CASSPMGGRPQHF; clone_size: .; v_call: TRBV7-2; j_call: TRBJ1-5; d_call: .
cdr3_nt: TGCGCCAGCTCTCCCTCCCAGGGGAACTATGGCTACACCTTC; cdr3_aa: CASSPSQGNYGYTF; clone_size: .; v_call: TRBV5-1; j_call: TRBJ1-2; d_call: .
cdr3_nt: TGCGCCAGCAGCTTAAGCCCAGGGGCCCTACCGCGGGCTTTCTTT; cdr3_aa: CASSLSPGALPRAFF; clone_size: .; v_call: TRBV5-1; j_call: TRBJ1-1; d_call: .
cdr3_nt: TGTGCCAGCAGTTACCGGGGGTCTCGAGAGTATGGCTACACCTTC; cdr3_aa: CASSYRGSREYGYTF; clone_size: .; v_call: TRBV6-5; j_call: TRBJ1-2; d_call: .
cdr3_nt: TGTGCCAGTACCGGAGGACAGGGGTTTGGTTTTGGCTACACCTTC; cdr3_aa: CASTGGQGFGFGYTF; clone_size: .; v_call: TRBV19; j_call: TRBJ1-2; d_call: TRBD1
cdr3_nt: TGCAGCGTTCCGGGACAGAACACTGAAGCTTTCTTT; cdr3_aa: CSVPGQNTEAFF; clone_size: .; v_call: TRBV29-1; j_call: TRBJ1-1; d_call: .
cdr3_nt: TGTGCCAGCAGTTTGGGACAGAGCAATCAGCCCCAGCATTTT; cdr3_aa: CASSLGQSNQPQHF; clone_size: .; v_call: TRBV27; j_call: TRBJ1-5; d_call: TRBD1
cdr3_nt: TGTGCCAGCTCACCACAAGGAGGGACCTACGAGCAGTACTTC; cdr3_aa: CASSPQGGTYEQYF; clone_size: once; v_call: TRBV18; j_call: TRBJ2-7; d_call: .